The TCR beta chain described here comes from a study of T-cell memory formation after mild COVID-19. Findings and limits, study-wide: Later expanders leaned toward CD4+, whereas clones contracting from day 15 to 85 were balanced CD4/CD8. Some responding clones appeared in pre-infection memory, suggesting cross-reactive memory joined.

Constant-segment primers were used for 5'RACE, and the resulting TCR alpha and TCR beta cDNA libraries carried sample barcodes and UMIs. TCRdb recomputed calls from the 5' RACE reads with MiXCR, one row per CDR3 protein. The table lists under 85,000 distinct CDR3 sequences, approximately 15% of them singletons, with about 31% in the top ten. Worth noting for this clonotype: What it binds is not known.

This CDR3 comprises 17 residues. The germline V gene has CDR1 LNHNV and CDR2 YYDKDF (reference sequence). Trimming cost V 0 bases and J 1 base, with 15 bases left between them. V gene TRBV15 combines with J gene TRBJ1-1; D unclear. Specimen: PBMCs or a T cell subset sorted from them (not recorded which). This receptor was obtained from an adult woman who had mild COVID-19 (a few samples of this study predate the infection). Cell type and time point are not known. This CDR3 reads CATSRDLDGLGNTEAFF. The CDR3 DNA sequence: TGTGCCACCAGCAGAGATCTCGATGGCCTGGGGAACACTGAAGCTTTCTTT.